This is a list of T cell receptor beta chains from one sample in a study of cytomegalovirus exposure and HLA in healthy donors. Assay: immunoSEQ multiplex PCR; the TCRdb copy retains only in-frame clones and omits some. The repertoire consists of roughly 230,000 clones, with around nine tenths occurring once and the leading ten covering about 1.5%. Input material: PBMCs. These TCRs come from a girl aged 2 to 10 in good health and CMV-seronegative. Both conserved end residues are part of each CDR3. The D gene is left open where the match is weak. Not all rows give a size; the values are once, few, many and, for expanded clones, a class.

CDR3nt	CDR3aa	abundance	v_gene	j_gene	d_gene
TGTGCCAGCAGCGCCCTAGGACAGTACATCGACTACACCTTC	CASSALGQYIDYTF	once	TRBV7-9	TRBJ1-2	.
TGTGCCAGCAGCCTGACAGGGTTTGAGACCCAGTACTTC	CASSLTGFETQYF	.	TRBV28	TRBJ2-5	TRBD1
TGCAGCGTTGATATCAATGAGCAGTTCTTC	CSVDINEQFF	.	TRBV29-1	TRBJ2-1	.
TGTGCTAGCAGCCCGGGCGGGGGGACCTACGAGCAGTACTTC	CASSPGGGTYEQYF	.	TRBV7-7	TRBJ2-7	TRBD2
TGTGCCAGCAGATTAAAAACCGAAGTCGGGCAGTTCTTC	CASRLKTEVGQFF	.	TRBV6-4	TRBJ2-1	.
TGTGCCAGCAGCTTAGAGGGACAGGGGCGCACAGATACGCAGTATTTT	CASSLEGQGRTDTQYF	.	TRBV13	TRBJ2-3	TRBD1
TGTGCCAGCAGAGAGACTAGCGGGAGTCCAGACGAGCAGTACTTC	CASRETSGSPDEQYF	.	TRBV2	TRBJ2-7	TRBD2
TGTGCCAGCAGCCCGAGGTCAGGGACTGAAGCTTTCTTT	CASSPRSGTEAFF	.	TRBV7-9	TRBJ1-1	.
TGTGCCAGCAGCTACCGGGGTACCCTTGGAAACACCATATATTTT	CASSYRGTLGNTIYF	.	TRBV5-6	TRBJ1-3	.
TGCGCCAGCAGCCAAGACCTAGCGGGAGATACGCAGTATTTT	CASSQDLAGDTQYF	once	TRBV4-1	TRBJ2-3	TRBD2
TGCAGCGTAGATACAATTAGGGACAGGGGCTTCAATCAGCCCCAGCATTTT	CSVDTIRDRGFNQPQHF	.	TRBV29-1	TRBJ1-5	TRBD1
TGTGCCAGCAGCTGGACGTGGACAGGGTCGAACACTGAAGCTTTCTTT	CASSWTWTGSNTEAFF	.	TRBV28	TRBJ1-1	TRBD1
TGTGCCAGCAGAGACAGGGGAGGTCAGCCCCAGCATTTT	CASRDRGGQPQHF	.	TRBV6-6	TRBJ1-5	TRBD1
TGTGCCAGCAGCTTACCGGGCCCCGGCGGGGAGCAGTACTTC	CASSLPGPGGEQYF	.	TRBV9	TRBJ2-7	.
TGTGCCAGCAGATTTATGGGGAGGGGAGAGACCCAGTACTTC	CASRFMGRGETQYF	.	TRBV5-4	TRBJ2-5	TRBD2
TGTGCCAGCAGCGTAAACACAGGGGCGAACACCGGGGAGCTGTTTTTT	CASSVNTGANTGELFF	.	TRBV9	TRBJ2-2	TRBD1
TGTGCCAGCAGCAGTGAATACGGGGGGACTGAGCAGTTCTTC	CASSSEYGGTEQFF	.	TRBV11-2	TRBJ2-1	TRBD2
TGTGCTAGTGGTTTGTTAAGCAATCAGCCCCAGCATTTT	CASGLLSNQPQHF	.	TRBV12-5	TRBJ1-5	.
TGCGCCAGCAGGCGACTAGCGGGCACAGATACGCAGTATTTT	CASRRLAGTDTQYF	.	TRBV5-1	TRBJ2-3	TRBD2
TGTGCCAGCAGCCCAGGGGCAACTAACTATGGCTACACCTTC	CASSPGATNYGYTF	.	TRBV7-9	TRBJ1-2	.
TGTGCCTATAATGGGGGGACAGGGGAAAAACTGTTTTTT	CAYNGGTGEKLFF	.	TRBV7-9	TRBJ1-4	TRBD1
TGTGCCAGCAGCGTTAGGCTAGCGGGCACAGATACGCAGTATTTT	CASSVRLAGTDTQYF	once	TRBV5-4	TRBJ2-3	TRBD2
TGCGCCAGCAGCCCCCCGGACAGGGTACAAGAGACCCAGTACTTC	CASSPPDRVQETQYF	.	TRBV4-1	TRBJ2-5	TRBD1
TGTGCCAGCAGCTTTAACCGGGACAGGGGCAAATTCAATCAGCCCCAGCATTTT	CASSFNRDRGKFNQPQHF	once	TRBV7-3	TRBJ1-5	TRBD1
TGTGCCAGCACCCAGGGAGGGTACGAGCAGTACTTC	CASTQGGYEQYF	.	TRBV5-6	TRBJ2-7	TRBD2
TGCAGCGTTGAAGCAGCTGATACAGCGGGGAGCTCCTACGAGCAGTACTTC	CSVEAADTAGSSYEQYF	.	TRBV29-1	TRBJ2-7	TRBD2
TGTGCCACCAGCGAAGGACAGGGGGGCTTCTACGAGCAGTACTTC	CATSEGQGGFYEQYF	.	TRBV15	TRBJ2-7	TRBD1
TGCGCCAGCAGCTTGGACAACAGGGGGTGGGAGCAGTACTTC	CASSLDNRGWEQYF	.	TRBV5-1	TRBJ2-7	TRBD1
TGTGCCAGTAGTATAGCCGGCGCTGGAGGAGATACGCAGTATTTT	CASSIAGAGGDTQYF	.	TRBV19	TRBJ2-3	.
TGTGCCACCAGCAGAGGGGGAGTAGCGGGAGGGCCCAGAACTTACGAGCAGTACTTC	CATSRGGVAGGPRTYEQYF	.	TRBV15	TRBJ2-7	TRBD2
TGTGCCTGGATTAAGCGGGGGATGAACACTGAAGCTTTCTTT	CAWIKRGMNTEAFF	once	TRBV30	TRBJ1-1	.
TGTGCCAGTAGTATTTACAAAGATCAGCCCCAGCATTTT	CASSIYKDQPQHF	.	TRBV19	TRBJ1-5	.
TGCAGCATGAGGAGGGAGGATGGCTACACCTTC	CSMRREDGYTF	once	TRBV20-1	TRBJ1-2	.
TGTGCCAGCAGTACAACAGGGGGCTCTGGAAACACCATATATTTT	CASSTTGGSGNTIYF	.	TRBV6-6	TRBJ1-3	TRBD1
TGTGCCAGCAGCTTAGCGGGATGGGAGACCCAGTACTTC	CASSLAGWETQYF	.	TRBV11-3	TRBJ2-5	.
TGTGCCAGCAGCGGGACAGGGCCCGATGGCTACACCTTC	CASSGTGPDGYTF	.	TRBV9	TRBJ1-2	TRBD1
TGTGCCAGTATGGTGGTAGCGGCAGCGGGTGAGCAGTTCTTC	CASMVVAAAGEQFF	.	TRBV19	TRBJ2-1	.
TGTGCCAGCAGCGAAACAGGGGGCATTGGATCCTACGAGCAGTACTTC	CASSETGGIGSYEQYF	.	TRBV21-1	TRBJ2-7	.
TGCGCCAGCAGCCAAGTGCCGACCTCGGGGGGGGGCGCCTACTACGAGCAGTACTTC	CASSQVPTSGGGAYYEQYF	.	TRBV4-1	TRBJ2-7	TRBD2
TGTGCCAGCAGCTATAGGGGAGGGGAGAGGGGGGACACTGAAGCTTTCTTT	CASSYRGGERGDTEAFF	.	TRBV5-4	TRBJ1-1	.
TGTGCCAGCAGACCCTTGACAGGGACCAGGAATAATTCACCCCTCCACTTT	CASRPLTGTRNNSPLHF	once	TRBV7-8	TRBJ1-6	TRBD1
TGTGCCAGCAGCTTAGCGGTCTCAGGGGGAGATACGCAGTATTTT	CASSLAVSGGDTQYF	.	TRBV12-1	TRBJ2-3	.
TGTGCCAGCAGCCGACCGCCGGGACTAAGCTCCTACGAGCAGTACTTC	CASSRPPGLSSYEQYF	.	TRBV13	TRBJ2-7	TRBD2
TGTGCCAGCAGCTGGGGGACTTACGAGCAGTACTTC	CASSWGTYEQYF	.	TRBV7-9	TRBJ2-7	.
TGTGCCAGCAGCTTGGCCGATTACCGCGGCGAGCAGTACTTC	CASSLADYRGEQYF	.	TRBV5-6	TRBJ2-7	.
TGCGCCAGCAGCCAAGATGCCACCGGCGGGGGGGCTGCAGATACGCAGTATTTT	CASSQDATGGGAADTQYF	.	TRBV4-1	TRBJ2-3	TRBD2
TGTGCCAGCAGCTTGGGTGCCGCGCCCTACAGTGAGCAGTTCTTC	CASSLGAAPYSEQFF	.	TRBV5-6	TRBJ2-1	.